This T cell receptor beta chain comes out of a study of T cell repertoires in cytomegalovirus infection. Study in general: Public TCR beta signatures indicated both CMV infection and matching HLA type. Study-level points and caveats: Based on cumulative public TCR beta family frequency, carriers of CMV plus the relevant HLA were identified.

V lost 5 bases and J 2 bases, leaving 16 bases between the germline ends. Germline loops: CDR1 MNHEY, CDR2 SVGEGT. CDR3 length: 15 residues. Of note for this clonotype: Its antigen is undetermined.

TCRdb redid the calling of the reads with MiXCR, one entry per CDR3 protein. The sample gives around 130,000 distinct CDR3 sequences, roughly a quarter of which show up once; around 32% is in the top ten. This chain uses TRBV6-2 or TRBV6-3 with TRBJ2-7, with D perhaps matching TRBD1 (6 bases). The origin of this receptor is a human donor in good health (CMV status not recorded). Some clones in this sample may be carry-over from other donors' samples. Sequences were obtained from PBMCs, sequenced either directly or after in vitro stimulation (not recorded which). This CDR3 reads CASSAPSQGTYEQYV. CDR3 DNA sequence: TGTGCCAGCAGTGCGCCCTCACAGGGAACCTACGAGCAGTACGTC.